These 8 T cell receptor beta chains were all obtained from the same sample, sequenced in a study of T cells in women clearing cervical HPV infection. Here immunoSEQ multiplex PCR was the method, and the copy in TCRdb shows in-frame clones only, minus some. The sample totals more than 20,000 clones. Material for sequencing was blood buffy coat. Receptor source: a woman aged 18-70 years with a cervical HPV16 infection that either progressed to CIN3+ or cleared (not recorded which).

Concerning this clone itself: One end of the junction varies from germline; a read error may be responsible. The read is 3 residues too short to cover the CDR3 end, so that end is filled in from the germline J gene. The chain links TRBV4-2 to TRBJ2-3; D might be TRBD2 (6 bases). Germline V CDR1 and CDR2: LGHNA, YNFKEQ. The CDR3 is 15 amino acids. CDR3 region: CASSQEGTDGVTQYF. CDR3 bases read: TGCGCCAGCAGCCAAGAAGGGACTGACGGAGTTACG.

Remarks on this clone: The read stops 3 residues short of the end of the CDR3; the missing end is completed from the germline J gene. The chain carries TRBV20-1 and TRBJ2-1; 8 bases agree with TRBD2. The V gene end was trimmed by 6 bases and the J gene end by 4 bases; junction bases not matched to a gene: 11. The CDR3 has 15 amino acids. CDR1 and CDR2 from the germline V gene are DFQATT and SNEGSKA (reference sequence). The CDR3 loop reads CSARPGAGGYNEQFF. The DNA read from the CDR3 is TGCAGTGCCCGGCCGGGCGCGGGAGGATACAATGAG.

With respect to this clone: The CDR3 extends 3 residues past the end of the read, so its final part is completed from the germline J gene. The rearrangement links TRBV2 to TRBJ2-5, with no clear D. Per germline, CDR1 SNHLY and CDR2 FYNNEI. This CDR3 is built from 16 residues. V was cut by 2 bases and J by 2 bases, with 15 bases left in between. This chain's CDR3 is CASSERSLTAQETQYF. CDR3 bases read: TGTGCCAGCAGTGAAAGGTCCCTGACTGCGCAAGAGACC.

The DNA read from the CDR3 is TGTGCCAGCAGTGGACAGGGAGGAACCGGGGAG. This encodes CASSGQGGTGE. The CDR3 in its entirety is CASSGQGGTGELFF. The J gene is TRBJ2-2, the V gene TRBV6-4, with a weak D call TRBD1 (7 bases). The sequenced fragment ends 3 residues before the CDR3 boundary, so the rest is inferred from the germline J gene. The V gene lost 4 bases and the J gene lost 5 bases, with 11 bases spanning the gap. Germline CDR1 MRHNA, CDR2 SNTAGT. The CDR3 totals 14 residues.

Regarding this clone: The missing CDR3 end, 3 residues past where the read stops, is filled in from the germline J gene. V usage is TRBV7-9 and J usage is TRBJ2-5; the match to TRBD1 covers 9 bases. The CDR3 length is 14 residues. CDR1 SEHNR and CDR2 FQNEAQ come from the germline V gene (reference sequence). The CDR3 DNA, read in part, is TGTGCCAGCAGCTTAGCGGGACAGGGTATCACC. Its translation: CASSLAGQGIT. The whole CDR3 is CASSLAGQGITQYF.

Comments on this clone: Coverage ceases 3 residues before the CDR3 finishes, and the germline J gene fills in the end. The rearrangement joins TRBV20-1 to TRBJ1-3; D is possibly TRBD1 (6 bases). CDR1 is DFQATT, CDR2 SNEGSKA, per germline (reference sequence). CDR3 length: 15 amino acids. Trimming removed 6 bases at V and 4 bases at J, with 19 bases between. CDR3 bases read: TGCAGTGCGAGACGACAGGTCGGGGTCGGAAACACC. This sequence encodes CSARRQVGVGNT. In full, the CDR3 is CSARRQVGVGNTIYF.

Remarks on this clone: The read stops 3 residues short of the end of the CDR3; the missing end is completed from the germline J gene. This sequence joins TRBV19 and TRBJ1-5; D not resolved. The V gene lost 4 bases and the J gene lost 7 bases, with 14 bases spanning the gap. Germline CDR1 is LNHDA and CDR2 is SQIVND (reference sequence). This CDR3 has 14 residues. The CDR3 loop is CASSTRGGRQPQHF. The CDR3 bases that were read are TGTGCCAGTAGTACACGGGGTGGCCGGCAGCCC.

As concerns this clone: The CDR3 goes on 3 residues after the read ends, and that part is filled in from the germline J gene. The chain employs TRBV19 and TRBJ1-4; TRBD1 might be the D (6 bases). This CDR3 region has 15 residues. Trimming stripped 7 bases from V and 7 bases from J, with 19 bases between. CDR1 and CDR2 from the germline V gene are LNHDA and SQIVND (reference sequence). The sequenced CDR3 bases are TGTGCCAGTACCCCGGGGACATATCTCGGTGAAAAA. Protein product: CASTPGTYLGEK. The full-length CDR3 reads as CASTPGTYLGEKLFF.